A selection of T cell receptor beta chains follows, all from one sample in a study of blood T cell repertoires in COVID-19. TCRdb keeps only in-frame clones here, not all; method: immunoSEQ multiplex PCR. The data hold approximately 260,000 clones, with about 91% observed a single time. What was sequenced was peripheral blood. These receptors were collected from a woman aged 35 to 49 who had recovered from COVID-19. CDR3s include the opening cysteine and the closing phenylalanine or tryptophan. A D gene is named only where the DNA matches it firmly. Part of the rows lack a size; the others show once, few, many or a class for expanded clones.

TRBJ2-5 | 16 | TRBV19 | NA | NA | CASSIGSALHQETQYF | TGTGCCAGTAGTATTGGGAGTGCACTCCACCAAGAGACCCAGTACTTC
TRBJ1-6 | 15 | TRBV5-1 | NA | once | CASSSSEAYNSPLHF | TGCGCCAGCAGCTCCTCCGAGGCCTATAATTCACCCCTCCACTTT
TRBJ2-3 | 13 | TRBV27 | NA | NA | CASSLPDINTQYF | TGTGCCAGCAGTTTACCGGACATCAATACGCAGTATTTT
TRBJ1-5 | 16 | TRBV28 | NA | NA | CASSQIDGSGDQPQHF | TGTGCCAGCAGTCAAATCGACGGGTCGGGAGACCAGCCCCAGCATTTT
TRBJ2-2 | 15 | TRBV5-4 | TRBD2 | NA | CASSSGLGGTGELFF | TGTGCCAGCAGCTCGGGACTAGGTGGCACCGGGGAGCTGTTTTTT
TRBJ2-1 | 13 | TRBV6-1 | NA | NA | CASSEGLYNEQFF | TGTGCCAGCAGTGAGGGACTGTACAATGAGCAGTTCTTC
TRBJ1-1 | 14 | TRBV7-9 | NA | NA | CASSVKQMNTEAFF | TGTGCCAGCAGTGTGAAACAGATGAACACTGAAGCTTTCTTT
TRBJ2-5 | 14 | TRBV5-1 | TRBD2 | NA | CASSPARGGETQYF | TGCGCCAGCAGTCCCGCCCGGGGGGGGGAGACCCAGTACTTC
TRBJ1-6 | 15 | TRBV6-5 | NA | once | CASSYSAALNSPLHF | TGTGCCAGCAGTTACTCGGCGGCGTTGAATTCACCCCTCCACTTT
TRBJ2-1 | 14 | TRBV19 | TRBD2 | NA | CASSTQAGGTEQFF | TGTGCCAGTAGTACCCAAGCGGGGGGTACTGAGCAGTTCTTC
TRBJ1-1 | 16 | TRBV28 | NA | once | CASSLRRGLTAPEAFF | TGTGCCAGCAGTTTAAGGAGAGGACTGACGGCCCCTGAAGCTTTCTTT
TRBJ2-4 | 17 | TRBV18 | NA | NA | CASSPLVQGLAKNIQYF | TGTGCCAGCTCACCACTAGTTCAGGGTTTGGCCAAAAACATTCAGTACTTC
TRBJ2-3 | 15 | TRBV7-2 | NA | NA | CASSLGFFGTDTQYF | TGTGCCAGCAGCTTAGGCTTCTTCGGGACAGATACGCAGTATTTT
TRBJ2-2 | 14 | TRBV9 | NA | NA | CASSPSDSAGELFF | TGTGCCAGCAGCCCCTCAGATTCCGCCGGGGAGCTGTTTTTT
TRBJ1-2 | 13 | TRBV29-1 | TRBD1 | NA | CSVGTGGNYGYTF | TGCAGCGTTGGGACAGGGGGCAACTATGGCTACACCTTC
TRBJ1-6 | 13 | TRBV27 | NA | few | CASSLGGNSPLHF | TGTGCCAGCAGTCTAGGGGGTAATTCACCCCTCCACTTT
TRBJ1-2 | 14 | TRBV5-1 | NA | NA | CASSFESPSRGYTF | TGCGCCAGCAGCTTCGAATCGCCTAGTCGGGGCTACACCTTC
TRBJ1-3 | 15 | TRBV12-5 | NA | many | CAIRSGESSGNTIYF | TGTGCTATTCGCTCCGGGGAAAGCTCTGGAAACACCATATATTTT
TRBJ1-2 | 13 | TRBV7-2 | TRBD1 | once | CASRSGQEGGYTF | TGTGCCAGCAGATCAGGACAGGAGGGTGGCTACACCTTC
TRBJ1-2 | 15 | TRBV9 | NA | NA | CASSGSAMRTYGYTF | TGTGCCAGCAGCGGGTCCGCCATGAGAACCTATGGCTACACCTTC
TRBJ1-6 | 16 | TRBV7-8 | TRBD1 | NA | CASSRETGTGGSPLHF | TGTGCCAGCAGCCGAGAAACCGGGACAGGAGGCTCACCCCTCCACTTT
TRBJ2-5 | 16 | TRBV25-1 | TRBD2 | NA | CASTPMGTSSQETQYF | TGTGCCAGCACTCCAATGGGGACTAGCAGTCAAGAGACCCAGTACTTC
TRBJ2-1 | 15 | TRBV11-3 | TRBD2 | NA | CASSLVGGGVDEQFF | TGTGCCAGCAGCTTAGTAGGCGGGGGAGTCGATGAGCAGTTCTTC
TRBJ1-1 | 10 | TRBV6-5 | NA | once | CASGTGRAFF | TGTGCCAGCGGAACGGGGAGGGCTTTCTTT
TRBJ1-4 | 13 | TRBV28 | NA | NA | CASSPGGPVKLFF | TGTGCCAGCAGTCCGGGGGGGCCGGTCAAACTGTTTTTT
TRBJ1-2 | 14 | TRBV18 | NA | NA | CASSQGPREYGYTF | TGTGCCAGCTCCCAAGGGCCGAGGGAGTATGGCTACACCTTC
TRBJ1-6 | 12 | TRBV9 | NA | NA | CASSPSHSPLHF | TGTGCCAGCAGCCCGTCCCATTCACCCCTCCACTTT
TRBJ1-4 | 18 | TRBV19 | TRBD1 | NA | CASSIAATGIPTNEKLFF | TGTGCCAGTAGTATAGCGGCGACAGGGATCCCAACTAATGAAAAACTGTTTTTT
TRBJ1-1 | 13 | TRBV27 | NA | NA | CASSTDYNTEAFF | TGTGCCAGCAGTACAGATTATAACACTGAAGCTTTCTTT
TRBJ1-2 | 16 | TRBV18 | NA | NA | CASSPLRKNGDYGYTF | TGTGCCAGCTCACCACTAAGAAAGAACGGGGACTATGGCTACACCTTC